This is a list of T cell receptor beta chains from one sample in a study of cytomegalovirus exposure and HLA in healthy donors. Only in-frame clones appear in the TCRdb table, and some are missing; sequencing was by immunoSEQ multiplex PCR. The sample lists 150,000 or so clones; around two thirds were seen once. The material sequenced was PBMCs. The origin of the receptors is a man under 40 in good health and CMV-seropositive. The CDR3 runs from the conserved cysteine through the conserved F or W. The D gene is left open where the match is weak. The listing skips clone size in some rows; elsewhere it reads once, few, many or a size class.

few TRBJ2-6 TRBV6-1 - TGTGCCAGCAACTTCGCTGGGGCCAACGTCCTGACTTTC CASNFAGANVLTF
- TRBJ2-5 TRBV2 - TGTGCCAGCAGCCCCAGACGAGGGGGGGGGACCCAGTACTTC CASSPRRGGGTQYF
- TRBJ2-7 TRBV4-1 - TGCGCCAGCAGCCAAGGCCGGGCAAAGGGGGCCTACGAGCAGTACTTC CASSQGRAKGAYEQYF
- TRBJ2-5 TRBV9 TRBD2 TGTGCCAGCAGCGCCGGGACTAGCGGAGAACAAGAGACCCAGTACTTC CASSAGTSGEQETQYF
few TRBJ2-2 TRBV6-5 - TGTGCCAGCAGTAGGACAGCAACGAACACCGGGGAGCTGTTTTTT CASSRTATNTGELFF
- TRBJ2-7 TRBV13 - TGTGCCAGCAGCCAACGAGCGGGTGCCTACGAGCAGTACTTC CASSQRAGAYEQYF
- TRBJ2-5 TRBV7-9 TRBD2 TGTGCCAGCAGCCGTAGCGGGATCCAAGAGACCCAGTACTTC CASSRSGIQETQYF
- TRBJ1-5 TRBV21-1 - TGTGCCAGCAGCAAATGGGATGACAGGGGGAATCAGCCCCAGCATTTT CASSKWDDRGNQPQHF
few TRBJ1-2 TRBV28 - TGTGCCAGCAACCTCGGACAGACTAACTATGGCTACACCTTC CASNLGQTNYGYTF
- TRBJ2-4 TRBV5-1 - TGCGCCAGCAGCTTTGGGGAGTACGGGAGAGCCAAAAACATTCAGTACTTC CASSFGEYGRAKNIQYF
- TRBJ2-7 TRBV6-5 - TGTGCCAGCAGTTCGACTCCAGGGGAGCAGTACTTC CASSSTPGEQYF
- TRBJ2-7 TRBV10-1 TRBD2 TGCGCCAGCAGCGCGTCGGGAGGGCCTACCGAGCAGTACTTC CASSASGGPTEQYF
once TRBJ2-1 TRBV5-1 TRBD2 TGCGCCAGCAGCCTGTCTTGGGCGGGAGGTCCCAGTGAGCAGTTCTTC CASSLSWAGGPSEQFF
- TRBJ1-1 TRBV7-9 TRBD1 TGTGCCAGCAGCCCGGACAGGGGAATGAACACTGAAGCTTTCTTT CASSPDRGMNTEAFF
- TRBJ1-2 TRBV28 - TGTGCCAGCAGTAAGGGCCAGGGAAGCTATGGCTACACCTTC CASSKGQGSYGYTF
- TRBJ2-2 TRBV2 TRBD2 TGTGCCAGCCGTAGCGGGACGAACACCGGGGAGCTGTTTTTT CASRSGTNTGELFF
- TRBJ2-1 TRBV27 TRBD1 TGTGCCAGCAGTTTAGCGGGACAGGGGGCCTCCTACAATGAGCAGTTCTTC CASSLAGQGASYNEQFF
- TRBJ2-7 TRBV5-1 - TGCGCCAGCAGCAGGGGGGACAGTCGTGAGCAGTACTTC CASSRGDSREQYF
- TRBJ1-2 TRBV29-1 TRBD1 TGCAGCGTCAGACAGGGGGACGGTGGCTACACCTTC CSVRQGDGGYTF
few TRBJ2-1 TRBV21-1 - TGTGCCAGCAGCAGACCTCTAGCGGGAGTTAAATACAATGAGCAGTTCTTC CASSRPLAGVKYNEQFF
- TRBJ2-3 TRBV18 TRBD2 TGTGCCAGCTCCGTAGCGGGAGGGTCAGATACGCAGTATTTT CASSVAGGSDTQYF
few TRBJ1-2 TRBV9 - TGTGCCAGCAGCCCCCACGAACGGACGGGGGGCTACACCTTC CASSPHERTGGYTF
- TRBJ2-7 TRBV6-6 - TGTGCCAGCAGTTCCCACAGAACCATCCACGAGCAGTACTTC CASSSHRTIHEQYF
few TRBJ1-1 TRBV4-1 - TGCGCCAGCAGCCGAGACTTTGAAGCTTTCTTT CASSRDFEAFF
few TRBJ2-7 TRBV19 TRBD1 TGTGCCAGTAGTCCGGGACAGGGGGTCACCTACTACGAGCAGTACTTC CASSPGQGVTYYEQYF
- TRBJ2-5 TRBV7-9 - TGTGCCAGCTCTCAGGAAGAGACCCAGTACTTC CASSQEETQYF
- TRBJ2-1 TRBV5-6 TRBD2 TGTGCCAGCAGCTTGAAGGGCGGGAGCAGTTTGGATGAGCAGTTCTTC CASSLKGGSSLDEQFF
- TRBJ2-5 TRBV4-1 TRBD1 TGCGCCAGCAGCCAAGATGGGACAGGTGGTACCCAGTACTTC CASSQDGTGGTQYF
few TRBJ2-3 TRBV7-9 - TGTGCCAGCAGCTTTGAGGAGCGGGCGACAGATACGCAGTATTTT CASSFEERATDTQYF
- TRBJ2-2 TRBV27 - TGTGCCAGCAGTTTAATCCCCACACGGGACGGGGAGCTGTTTTTT CASSLIPTRDGELFF
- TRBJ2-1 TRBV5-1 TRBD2 TGCGCCAGCAGCGGGACTAGCGGGAGCGGGAATGAGCAGTTCTTC CASSGTSGSGNEQFF
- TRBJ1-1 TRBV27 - TGTGCCAGCAGTTCGGAGACCCGGAGTTACACTGAAGCTTTCTTT CASSSETRSYTEAFF
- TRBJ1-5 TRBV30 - TGTGCCTGGAGTGTACGAAGGGGAATTCAGCCCCAGCATTTT CAWSVRRGIQPQHF
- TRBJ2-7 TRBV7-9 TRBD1 TGTGCCAGCAGCAGGACAGGCTCCGAGCAGTACTTC CASSRTGSEQYF
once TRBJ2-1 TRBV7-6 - TGTGCCAGCAACACAGACTACAATGAGCAGTTCTTC CASNTDYNEQFF
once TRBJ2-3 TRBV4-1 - TGCGCCAGCAGGCCAACACTAGTTACCGGCACAGATACGCAGTATTTT CASRPTLVTGTDTQYF
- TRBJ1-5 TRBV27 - TGTGCCAGCAGTTCCCACCAGGGTCTCGGGCCCTATAGCAATCAGCCCCAGCATTTT CASSSHQGLGPYSNQPQHF
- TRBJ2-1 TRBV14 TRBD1 TGTGCCAGCAGCCAAGACCCCCTAAGGACAGGGTTCGATGAGCAGTTCTTC CASSQDPLRTGFDEQFF
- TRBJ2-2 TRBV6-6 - TGTGCCAGCAGTTACGGACGGACTGCGAACACCGGGGAGCTGTTTTTT CASSYGRTANTGELFF
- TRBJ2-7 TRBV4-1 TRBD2 TGCGCCAGCAGCCAATATCCTAGCGGGTTACTATCCTACGAGCAGTACTTC CASSQYPSGLLSYEQYF
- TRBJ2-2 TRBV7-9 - TGTGCCAGCAGCTTAGCCAACACTCGGGCCGGGGAGCTGTTTTTT CASSLANTRAGELFF
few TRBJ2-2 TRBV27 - TGTGCCAGCATCCGGTCCGTCACCGGGGAGCTGTTTTTT CASIRSVTGELFF
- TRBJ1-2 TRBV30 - TGTGCCTGGAGCAGCGAAGAGAGCTATGGCTACACCTTC CAWSSEESYGYTF